This T cell receptor beta chain was retrieved from a study of blood T cell repertoires in COVID-19. About the study: The cDNA or gDNA used as material had been derived from T cells, B-cell-depleted T cells, or PBMCs.

The CDR3 totals 13 residues. Losses at the gene ends were 2 bases for V and 4 bases for J; bases not matched to a gene: 1. Germline V gives CDR1 SQVTM, CDR2 ANQGSEA. In the source study's methods: For nucleated cells, counts were estimated from reference gene primer amplification. Sequencing was performed with immunoSEQ multiplex PCR; in TCRdb, only in-frame clones are kept and a portion is missing. From that table come the V and J calls and clone size; the DNA was used to work out D and trimming. Found here are approximately 210,000 clones, about 76% of them singletons; the top ten hold just under 9%.

This TCR was sampled from a woman aged 45-65 years with acute COVID-19. The sequenced sample was PBMCs or T cells enriched from blood (not recorded which). This chain links TRBV29-1 with TRBJ2-5, with 10 bases identical to TRBD1. CDR3 residues: CSVERTGGETQYF. The CDR3 DNA reads TGCAGCGTTGAACGGACAGGGGGAGAGACCCAGTACTTC.